This T cell receptor beta chain appears in the sequencing data of a study of blood T cell repertoires in COVID-19. As for the study in general: Sources were T cells, B-cell-depleted T cells, or PBMCs; the material itself was cDNA or gDNA.

The CDR3 loop spans 10 amino acids. V lost 7 bases to trimming and J lost 8 bases, with 6 bases between them. The table lists this clone with a few counts. Clones were sequenced by immunoSEQ multiplex PCR, and TCRdb holds only the in-frame ones, with some missing. The sample yields roughly 140,000 clones, 80% seen once. The receptor was isolated from a man aged 70 or older who had recovered from COVID-19. Sequencing was performed on peripheral blood. The genes are TRBV5-3 and TRBJ2-2, with D unresolved. TRBV5-3 is flagged as an ORF with uncertain function. DNA of the CDR3: TGTGCCAGAGGGCCTGGGGAGCTGTTTTTT. Protein: CARGPGELFF.